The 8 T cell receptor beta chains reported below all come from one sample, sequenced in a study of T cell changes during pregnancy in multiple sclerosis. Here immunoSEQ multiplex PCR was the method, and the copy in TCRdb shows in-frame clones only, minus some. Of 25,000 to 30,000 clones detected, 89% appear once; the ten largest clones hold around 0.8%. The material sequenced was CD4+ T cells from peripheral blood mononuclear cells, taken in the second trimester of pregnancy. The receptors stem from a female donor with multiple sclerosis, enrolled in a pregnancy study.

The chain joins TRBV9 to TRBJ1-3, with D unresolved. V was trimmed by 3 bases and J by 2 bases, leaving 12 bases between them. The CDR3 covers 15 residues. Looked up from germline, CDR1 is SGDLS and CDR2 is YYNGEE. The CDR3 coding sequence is TGTGCCAGCAGCGCGGGAGGTCTACCTGGAAACACCATATATTTT. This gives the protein CASSAGGLPGNTIYF.

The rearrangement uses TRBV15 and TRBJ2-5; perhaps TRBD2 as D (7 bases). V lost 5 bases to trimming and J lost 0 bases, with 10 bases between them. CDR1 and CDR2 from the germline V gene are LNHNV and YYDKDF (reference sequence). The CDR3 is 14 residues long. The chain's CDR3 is CATSVGGDQETQYF. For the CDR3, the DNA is TGTGCCACCAGCGTAGGGGGGGACCAAGAGACCCAGTACTTC.

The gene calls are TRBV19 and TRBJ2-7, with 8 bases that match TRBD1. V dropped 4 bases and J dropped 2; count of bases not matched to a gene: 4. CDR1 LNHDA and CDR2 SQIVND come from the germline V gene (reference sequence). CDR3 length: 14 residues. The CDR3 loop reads CASSKTGEPYEQYF. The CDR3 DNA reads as TGTGCCAGTAGTAAGACAGGGGAACCCTACGAGCAGTACTTC.

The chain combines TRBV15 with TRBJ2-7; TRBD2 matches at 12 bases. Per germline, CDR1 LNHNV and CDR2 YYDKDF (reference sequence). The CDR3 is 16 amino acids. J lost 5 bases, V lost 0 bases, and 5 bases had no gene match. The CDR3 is CATSRDRTSGGHEQYF. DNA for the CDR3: TGTGCCACCAGCAGAGATAGAACTAGCGGGGGGCACGAGCAGTACTTC.

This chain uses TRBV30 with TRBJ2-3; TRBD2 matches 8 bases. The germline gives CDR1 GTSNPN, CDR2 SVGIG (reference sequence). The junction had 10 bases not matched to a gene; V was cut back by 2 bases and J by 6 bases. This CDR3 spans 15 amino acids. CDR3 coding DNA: TGTGCCTGGAGTCGCGGAGCGGGGGCCCGGGATACGCAGTATTTT. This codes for CAWSRGAGARDTQYF.

For the CDR3, the DNA is TGCGCCAGCAGCCAACAGGGGTACACCGGGGAGCTGTTTTTT. Its protein product is CASSQQGYTGELFF. This chain links TRBV5-1 with TRBJ2-2, with 7 bases fitting TRBD1. CDR3 size: 14 residues. The V gene's germline CDR1 is SGHRS and CDR2 YFSETQ. V shed 4 bases and J 3 bases; nucleotides not matched to a gene: 3.

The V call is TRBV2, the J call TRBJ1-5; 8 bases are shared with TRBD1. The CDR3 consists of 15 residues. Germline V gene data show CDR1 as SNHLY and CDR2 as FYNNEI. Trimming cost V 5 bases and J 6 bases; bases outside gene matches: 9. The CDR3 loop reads CASSKDRDLFQPQHF. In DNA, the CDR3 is TGTGCCAGCAGTAAGGACAGGGACCTATTTCAGCCCCAGCATTTT.

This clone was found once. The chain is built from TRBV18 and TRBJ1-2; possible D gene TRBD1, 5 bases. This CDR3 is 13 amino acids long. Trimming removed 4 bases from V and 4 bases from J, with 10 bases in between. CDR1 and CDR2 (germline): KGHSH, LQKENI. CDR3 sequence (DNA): TGTGCCAGCTCACGCCCGACAGTCTATGGCTACACCTTC. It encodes CASSRPTVYGYTF.